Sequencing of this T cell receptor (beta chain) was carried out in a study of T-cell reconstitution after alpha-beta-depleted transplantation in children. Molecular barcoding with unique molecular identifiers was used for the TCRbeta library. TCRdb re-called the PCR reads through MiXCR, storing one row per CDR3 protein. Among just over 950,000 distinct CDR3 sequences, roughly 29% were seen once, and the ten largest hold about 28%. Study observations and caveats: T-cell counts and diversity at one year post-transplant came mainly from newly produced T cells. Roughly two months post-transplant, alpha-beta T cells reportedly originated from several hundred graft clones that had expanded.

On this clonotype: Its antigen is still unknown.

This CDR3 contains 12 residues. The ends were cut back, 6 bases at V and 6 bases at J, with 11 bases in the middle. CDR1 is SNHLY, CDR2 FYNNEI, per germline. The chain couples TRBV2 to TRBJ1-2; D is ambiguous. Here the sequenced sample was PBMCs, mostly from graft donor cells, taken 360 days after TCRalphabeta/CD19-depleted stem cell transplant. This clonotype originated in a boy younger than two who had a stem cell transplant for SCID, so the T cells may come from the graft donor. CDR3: CASRVGGHGYTF. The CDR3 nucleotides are TGTGCCAGCAGGGTCGGTGGCCATGGCTACACCTTC.